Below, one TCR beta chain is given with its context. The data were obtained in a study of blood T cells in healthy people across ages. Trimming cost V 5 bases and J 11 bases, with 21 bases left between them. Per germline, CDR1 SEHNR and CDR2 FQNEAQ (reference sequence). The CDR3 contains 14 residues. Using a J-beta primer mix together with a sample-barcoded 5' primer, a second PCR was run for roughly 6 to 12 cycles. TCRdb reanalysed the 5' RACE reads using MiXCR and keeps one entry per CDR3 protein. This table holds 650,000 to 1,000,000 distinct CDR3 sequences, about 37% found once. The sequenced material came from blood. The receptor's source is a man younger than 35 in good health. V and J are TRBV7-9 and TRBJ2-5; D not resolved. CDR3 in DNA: TGTGCCAGCAGCCGTCCGAACTATGGTAATGAGCAGTACTTC. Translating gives CASSRPNYGNEQYF.